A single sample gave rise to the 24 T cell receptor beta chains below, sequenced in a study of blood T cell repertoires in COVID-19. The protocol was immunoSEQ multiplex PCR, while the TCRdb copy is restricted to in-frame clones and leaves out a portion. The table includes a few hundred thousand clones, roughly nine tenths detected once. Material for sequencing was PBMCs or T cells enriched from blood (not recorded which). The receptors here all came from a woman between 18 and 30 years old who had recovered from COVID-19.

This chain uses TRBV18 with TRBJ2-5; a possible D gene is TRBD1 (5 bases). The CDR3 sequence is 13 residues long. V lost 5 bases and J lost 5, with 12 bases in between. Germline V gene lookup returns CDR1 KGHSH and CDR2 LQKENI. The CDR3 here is CASSSGIDETQYF. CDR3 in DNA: TGTGCCAGCTCATCAGGGATAGACGAGACCCAGTACTTC.

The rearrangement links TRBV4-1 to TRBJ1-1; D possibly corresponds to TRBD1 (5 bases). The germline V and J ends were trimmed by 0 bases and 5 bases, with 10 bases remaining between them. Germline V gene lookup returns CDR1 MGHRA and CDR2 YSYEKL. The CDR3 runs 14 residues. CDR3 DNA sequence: TGCGCCAGCAGCCAAGAGGGGGGGTGGACTGAAGCTTTCTTT. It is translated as CASSQEGGWTEAFF.

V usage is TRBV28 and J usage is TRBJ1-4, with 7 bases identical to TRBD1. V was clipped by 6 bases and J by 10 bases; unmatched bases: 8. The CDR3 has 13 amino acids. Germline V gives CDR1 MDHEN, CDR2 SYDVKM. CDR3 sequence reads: CASSNDRAGKLFF. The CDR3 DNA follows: TGTGCCAGCAGCAACGACAGGGCGGGAAAACTGTTTTTT.

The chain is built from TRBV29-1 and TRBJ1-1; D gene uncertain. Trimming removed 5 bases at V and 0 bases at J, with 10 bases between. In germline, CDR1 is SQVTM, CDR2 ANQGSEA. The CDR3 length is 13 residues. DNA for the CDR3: TGCAGCGTTACGACTTCCTTGAACACTGAAGCTTTCTTT. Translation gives CSVTTSLNTEAFF.

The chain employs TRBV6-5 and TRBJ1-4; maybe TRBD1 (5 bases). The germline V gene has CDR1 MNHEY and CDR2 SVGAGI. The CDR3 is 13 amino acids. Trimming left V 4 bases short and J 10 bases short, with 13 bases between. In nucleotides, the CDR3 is TGTGCCAGCAGTTCCATCTTCGGGGGAAAACTGTTTTTT. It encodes CASSSIFGGKLFF.

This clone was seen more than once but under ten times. This CDR3 reads CASSVGGSTDTQYF. CDR3 coding DNA: TGTGCCAGTAGTGTAGGGGGCAGCACAGATACGCAGTATTTT. The chain joins TRBV19 to TRBJ2-3, with 7 bases that match TRBD1. This CDR3 region has 14 residues. Per germline, CDR1 LNHDA and CDR2 SQIVND (reference sequence). V shed 5 bases, J shed 0 bases, and the junction held 2 bases outside the gene matches.

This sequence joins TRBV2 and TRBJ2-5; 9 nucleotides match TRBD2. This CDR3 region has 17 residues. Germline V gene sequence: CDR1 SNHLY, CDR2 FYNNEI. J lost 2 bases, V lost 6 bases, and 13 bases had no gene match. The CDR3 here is CASRGLAGDLGQETQYF. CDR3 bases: TGTGCCAGCAGAGGGTTAGCGGGGGACCTGGGACAAGAGACCCAGTACTTC.

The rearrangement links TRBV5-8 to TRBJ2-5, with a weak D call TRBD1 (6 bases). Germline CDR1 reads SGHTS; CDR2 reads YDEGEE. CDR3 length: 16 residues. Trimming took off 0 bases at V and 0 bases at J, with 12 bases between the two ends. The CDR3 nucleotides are TGTGCCAGCAGCTTGGGGGCGACAGGCAACCAAGAGACCCAGTACTTC. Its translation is CASSLGATGNQETQYF.

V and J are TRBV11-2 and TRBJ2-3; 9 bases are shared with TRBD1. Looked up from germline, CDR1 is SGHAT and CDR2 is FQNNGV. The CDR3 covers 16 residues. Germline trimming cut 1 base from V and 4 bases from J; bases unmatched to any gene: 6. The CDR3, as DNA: TGTGCCAGCAGCTTAGTACAGGGGGCAAGCGCAGATACGCAGTATTTT. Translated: CASSLVQGASADTQYF.

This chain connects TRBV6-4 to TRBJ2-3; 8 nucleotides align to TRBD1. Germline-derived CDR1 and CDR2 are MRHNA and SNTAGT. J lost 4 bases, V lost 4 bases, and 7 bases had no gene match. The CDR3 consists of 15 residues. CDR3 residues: CASSVLGQGADTQYF. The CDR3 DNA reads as TGTGCCAGCAGTGTTCTTGGACAGGGAGCAGATACGCAGTATTTT.

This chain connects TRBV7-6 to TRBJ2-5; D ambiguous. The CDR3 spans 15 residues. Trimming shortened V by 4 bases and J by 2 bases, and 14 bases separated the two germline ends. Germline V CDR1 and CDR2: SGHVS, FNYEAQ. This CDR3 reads CASSSPRATQETQYF. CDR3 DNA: TGTGCCAGCAGCTCACCCCGCGCTACTCAAGAGACCCAGTACTTC.

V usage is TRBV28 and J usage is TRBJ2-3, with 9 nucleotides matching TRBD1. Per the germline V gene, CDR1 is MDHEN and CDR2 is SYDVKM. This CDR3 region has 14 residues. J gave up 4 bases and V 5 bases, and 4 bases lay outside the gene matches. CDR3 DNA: TGTGCCAGCAGTCCAGACAGGGGGGCAGATACGCAGTATTTT. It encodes CASSPDRGADTQYF.

In DNA form, the CDR3 reads TGTGCCAGCACCAAAAACAGGGAGAATTATCAGCCCCAGCATTTT. This translates into CASTKNRENYQPQHF. The J gene is TRBJ1-5, the V gene TRBV5-6, with a weak D call TRBD1 (6 bases). Germline loops: CDR1 SGHDT, CDR2 YYEEEE. This CDR3 has 15 residues. Trimming removed 6 bases from V and 5 bases from J, with 18 bases in between.

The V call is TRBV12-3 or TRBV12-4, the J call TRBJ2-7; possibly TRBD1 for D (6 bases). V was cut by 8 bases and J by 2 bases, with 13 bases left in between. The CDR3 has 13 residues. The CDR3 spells CASGGQKTYEQYF. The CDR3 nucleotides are TGTGCCAGCGGGGGACAAAAGACCTACGAGCAGTACTTC.

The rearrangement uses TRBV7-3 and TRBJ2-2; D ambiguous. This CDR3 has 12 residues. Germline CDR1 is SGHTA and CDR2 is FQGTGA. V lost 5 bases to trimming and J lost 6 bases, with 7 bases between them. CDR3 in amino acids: CASSVAAGELFF. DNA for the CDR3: TGTGCCAGCAGCGTAGCCGCCGGGGAGCTGTTTTTT.

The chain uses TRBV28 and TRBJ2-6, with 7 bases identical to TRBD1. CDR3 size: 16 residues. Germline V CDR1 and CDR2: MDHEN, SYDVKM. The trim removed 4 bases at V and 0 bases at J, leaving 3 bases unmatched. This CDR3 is CASSSGQNSGANVLTF. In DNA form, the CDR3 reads TGTGCCAGCAGTTCGGGACAGAACTCTGGGGCCAACGTCCTGACTTTC. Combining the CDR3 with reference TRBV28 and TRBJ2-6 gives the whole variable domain DVKVTQSSRYLVKRTGEKVFLECVQDMDHENMFWYRQDPGLGLRLIYFSYDVKMKEKGDIPEGYSVSREKKERFSLILESASTNQTSMYLCASSSGQNSGANVLTFGAGSRLTVL.

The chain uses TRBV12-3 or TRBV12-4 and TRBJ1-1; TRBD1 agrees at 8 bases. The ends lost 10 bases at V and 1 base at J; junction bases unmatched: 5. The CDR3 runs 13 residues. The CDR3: CATEGTGNTEAFF. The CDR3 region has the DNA TGTGCCACAGAAGGGACAGGGAACACTGAAGCTTTCTTT.

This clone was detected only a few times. This CDR3 reads CASSERGISSYNSPLHF. As DNA, the CDR3 is TGTGCCAGCAGTGAGAGGGGGATTAGCTCCTATAATTCACCCCTCCACTTT. The V gene is TRBV2, the J gene TRBJ1-6; possibly TRBD1 for D (6 bases). The CDR3 totals 17 residues. Germline CDR1 reads SNHLY; CDR2 reads FYNNEI. The germline V and J ends were trimmed by 3 bases and 0 bases, with 12 bases remaining between them.

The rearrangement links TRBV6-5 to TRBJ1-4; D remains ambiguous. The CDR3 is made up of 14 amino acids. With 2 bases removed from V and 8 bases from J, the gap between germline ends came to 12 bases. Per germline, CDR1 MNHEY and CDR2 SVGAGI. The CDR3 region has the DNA TGTGCCAGCAGTTACAGTGGACTAGGAGAAAAACTGTTTTTT. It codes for CASSYSGLGEKLFF.

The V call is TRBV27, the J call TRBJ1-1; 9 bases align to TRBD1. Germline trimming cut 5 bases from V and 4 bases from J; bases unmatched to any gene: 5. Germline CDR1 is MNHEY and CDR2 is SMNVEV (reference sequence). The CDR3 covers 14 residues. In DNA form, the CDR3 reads TGTGCCAGCAGTACAGGGGGCGCGGGCACTGAAGCTTTCTTT. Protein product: CASSTGGAGTEAFF.

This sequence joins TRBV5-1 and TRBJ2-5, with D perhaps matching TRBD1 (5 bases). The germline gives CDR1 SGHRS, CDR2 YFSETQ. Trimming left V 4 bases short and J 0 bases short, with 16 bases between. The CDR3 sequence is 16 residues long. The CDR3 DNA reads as TGCGCCAGCAGCCCTAAAAGACAGTATTACCAAGAGACCCAGTACTTC. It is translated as CASSPKRQYYQETQYF.

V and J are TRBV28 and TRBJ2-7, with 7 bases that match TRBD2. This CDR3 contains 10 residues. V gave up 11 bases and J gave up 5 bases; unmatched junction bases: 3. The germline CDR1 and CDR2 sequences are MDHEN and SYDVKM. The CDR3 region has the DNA TGTGCCGTCGGGGGGAACGAGCAGTACTTC. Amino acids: CAVGGNEQYF.

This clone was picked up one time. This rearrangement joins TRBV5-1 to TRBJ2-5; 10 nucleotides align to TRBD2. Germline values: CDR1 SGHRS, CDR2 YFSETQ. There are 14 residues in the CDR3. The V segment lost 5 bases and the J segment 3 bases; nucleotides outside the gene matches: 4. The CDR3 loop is CASRIGLAEETQYF. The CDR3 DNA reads TGCGCCAGCAGAATTGGACTAGCGGAAGAGACCCAGTACTTC.

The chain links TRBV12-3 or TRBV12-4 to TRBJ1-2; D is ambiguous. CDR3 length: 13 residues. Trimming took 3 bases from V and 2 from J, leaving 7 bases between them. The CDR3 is CASSFRGNYGYTF. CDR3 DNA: TGTGCCAGCAGTTTTCGCGGGAACTATGGCTACACCTTC.